This T cell receptor (beta chain) was recovered during a study of CD8 T cells in Susac syndrome (dated by TCRdb to between 2018 and 2021). For the wider study: Among the sequenced Susac syndrome patients, roughly six had clinically active disease and roughly eight were in clinical remission. Repertoire sequencing was used to test whether CD8+ T cell activation and differentiation in Susac syndrome was antigen driven. Clonality of the CD8+ T cell repertoire was compared between eleven to twelve healthy donors, 14 Susac syndrome patients and under 16 multiple sclerosis patients. Susac syndrome patients were therapy-naive, on corticosteroids (some also receiving IVIg), or on IVIg alone at blood withdrawal.

To note about this clonotype: Its antigen remains undetermined. Base qualities were left out, and no much larger clone turns up one base away.

RNA was extracted using the RNeasy kit, and about 0.45 to 1 ug of the RNA was reverse transcribed with random hexamers. The immunoSEQ multiplex PCR assay, covering 54 Vbeta and 13 Jbeta segments, was used to amplify TCR beta CDR3 regions. To correct PCR amplification bias, a synthetic template baseline was used for both primer optimization and computational correction. The source study handled its data this way. Only productive sequences were kept, with reads annotated to V, D and J genes according to IMGT and analyzed in immunoSEQ Analyzer. Clonality was computed as one minus Shannon entropy normalized by log2 of the number of productive unique sequences. For each patient and control, public and private clones were evaluated within the 100 most prevalent clones. A clone was defined as Susac-specific if it was absent from the healthy and MS cohorts, from 1052 published viral clones and from other ImmuneACCESS disease sequences. TCRdb ran its own pipeline on the public reads, namely fastp trimming at Q25 and MiXCR clone calling, and kept in-frame beta chains. Every distinct CDR3 protein forms one entry, paired with its most common genes and DNA. The V and J calls, along with clone size, are taken from TCRdb and not from the paper's own processing. The sample table shows about 76,000 distinct CDR3 sequences, and approximately 94% are seen once. Roughly 0.45% of the sample is held by the ten biggest clonotypes.

Peripheral blood CD8+ and CD4+ T cells from healthy donors, Susac syndrome patients and multiple sclerosis patients were profiled by high-throughput TCR beta sequencing. The Susac syndrome patients fulfilled recently defined diagnostic criteria for definite or probable disease. Bulk CD8+ and CD4+ T cells were purified by magnetic negative isolation, whereas CD8+ TEMRA cells were enriched by FACS. Blood was collected in EDTA tubes and processed within 24 hours, with PBMCs isolated through density gradient centrifugation. PBMCs intended for TCR sequencing were cryopreserved in liquid nitrogen and were subsequently thawed in a 37 degrees C water bath. The sorted or isolated CD4+, CD8+ and CD8+ TEMRA cells had a purity of 90% or higher. What the research found in general, with its limitations: In the total CD8+ and CD8+ TEMRA repertoires, sixteen and five Susac-specific public clones, respectively, were identified. Susac syndrome CD8+ repertoires showed clonal expansion, highest in CD8+ TEMRA cells and greater in clinically active than remitting patients. The number of individuals in the TCR sequencing and HLA analysis was recognized as being relatively small.

V is reduced by 2 bases and J by 7 bases, leaving a spacing of 5 bases between them. Taken from cysteine to phenylalanine, the CDR3 has 10 residues. CDR3 DNA only is kept here, 30 bases in frame from base 1. For CDR1 and CDR2, the germline V gene (reference sequence) lists DFQATT and SNEGSKA. The sequenced material came from CD8+ T cells from PBMCs. The sequence was collected from a human donor with Susac syndrome. The receptor chain draws on TRBV20-1 and TRBJ1-1; the D gene lacks a confident call. Here the CDR3 is given as CSARILEAFF. The nucleotides read TGCAGTGCTAGAATCCTTGAAGCTTTCTTT.